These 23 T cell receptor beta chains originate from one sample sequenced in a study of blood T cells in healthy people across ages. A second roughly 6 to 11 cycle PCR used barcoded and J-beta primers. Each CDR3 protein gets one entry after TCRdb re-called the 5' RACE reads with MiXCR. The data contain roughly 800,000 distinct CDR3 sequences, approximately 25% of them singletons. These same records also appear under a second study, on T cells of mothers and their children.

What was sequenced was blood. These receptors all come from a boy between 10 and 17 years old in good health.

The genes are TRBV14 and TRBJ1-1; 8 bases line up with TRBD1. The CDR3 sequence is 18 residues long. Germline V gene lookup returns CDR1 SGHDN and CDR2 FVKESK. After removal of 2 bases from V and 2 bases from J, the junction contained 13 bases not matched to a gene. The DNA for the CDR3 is TGTGCCAGCAGCCAAAACACAGGGGGGCCGAGGGCCAACACTGAAGCTTTCTTT. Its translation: CASSQNTGGPRANTEAFF.

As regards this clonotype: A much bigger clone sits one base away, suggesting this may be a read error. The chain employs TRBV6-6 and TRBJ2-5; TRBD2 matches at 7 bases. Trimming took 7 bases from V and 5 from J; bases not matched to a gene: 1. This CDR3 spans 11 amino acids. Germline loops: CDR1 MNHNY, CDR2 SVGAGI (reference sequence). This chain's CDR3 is CASILAETQYF. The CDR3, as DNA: TGTGCCAGCATACTAGCGGAGACCCAGTACTTC.

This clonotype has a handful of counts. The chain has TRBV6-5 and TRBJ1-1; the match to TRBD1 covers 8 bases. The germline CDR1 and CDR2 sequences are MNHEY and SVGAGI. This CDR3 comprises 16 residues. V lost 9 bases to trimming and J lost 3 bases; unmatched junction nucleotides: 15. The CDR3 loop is CARQNQGAATHTEAFF. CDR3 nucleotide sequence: TGTGCCAGACAGAATCAGGGGGCGGCTACTCACACTGAAGCTTTCTTT.

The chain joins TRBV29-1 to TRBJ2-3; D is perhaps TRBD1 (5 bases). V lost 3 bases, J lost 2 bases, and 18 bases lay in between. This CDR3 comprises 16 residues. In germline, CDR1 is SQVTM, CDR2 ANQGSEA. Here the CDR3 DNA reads TGCAGCGTTGACCAGACAGCATCCCCACACACAGATACGCAGTATTTT. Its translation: CSVDQTASPHTDTQYF.

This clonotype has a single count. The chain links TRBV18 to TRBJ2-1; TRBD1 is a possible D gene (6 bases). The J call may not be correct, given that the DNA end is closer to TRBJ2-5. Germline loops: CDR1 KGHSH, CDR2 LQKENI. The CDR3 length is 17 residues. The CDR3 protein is CASSPSRRDIQRETQYF. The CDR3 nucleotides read TGTGCCAGCTCACCCAGCCGAAGGGACATTCAACGGGAGACCCAGTACTTC.

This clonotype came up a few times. CDR3 in DNA: TGCAGTGCTAGAGATTCAGGGCGAGGCAACACTGAAGCTTTCTTT. This translates into CSARDSGRGNTEAFF. The chain carries TRBV20-1 and TRBJ1-1; tentatively, D is TRBD1 (5 bases). Germline loops: CDR1 DFQATT, CDR2 SNEGSKA (reference sequence). CDR3 length: 15 residues. Trimming removed 0 bases from V and 2 bases from J, with 13 bases in between.

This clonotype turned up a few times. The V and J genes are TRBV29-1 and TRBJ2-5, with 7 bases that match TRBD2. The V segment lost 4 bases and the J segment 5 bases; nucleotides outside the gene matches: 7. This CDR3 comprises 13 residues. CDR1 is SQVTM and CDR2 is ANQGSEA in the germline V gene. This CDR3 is CSVGGGLLETQYF. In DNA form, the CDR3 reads TGCAGCGTTGGGGGGGGTCTTTTGGAGACCCAGTACTTC.

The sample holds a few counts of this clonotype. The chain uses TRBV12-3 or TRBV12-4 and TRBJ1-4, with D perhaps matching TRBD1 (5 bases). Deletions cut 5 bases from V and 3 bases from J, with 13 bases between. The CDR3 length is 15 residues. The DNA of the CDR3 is TGTGCCAGCAGTCCTGGGACGCAACCTAATGAAAAACTGTTTTTT. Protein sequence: CASSPGTQPNEKLFF.

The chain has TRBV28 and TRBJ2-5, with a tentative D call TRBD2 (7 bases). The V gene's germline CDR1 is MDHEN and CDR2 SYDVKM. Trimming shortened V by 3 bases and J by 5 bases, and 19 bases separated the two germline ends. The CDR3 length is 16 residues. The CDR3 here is CASSFFGGGSRETQYF. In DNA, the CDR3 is TGTGCCAGCAGTTTTTTCGGGGGCGGGAGTAGGGAGACCCAGTACTTC. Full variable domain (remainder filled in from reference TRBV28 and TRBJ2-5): DVKVTQSSRYLVKRTGEKVFLECVQDMDHENMFWYRQDPGLGLRLIYFSYDVKMKEKGDIPEGYSVSREKKERFSLILESASTNQTSMYLCASSFFGGGSRETQYFGPGTRLLVL.

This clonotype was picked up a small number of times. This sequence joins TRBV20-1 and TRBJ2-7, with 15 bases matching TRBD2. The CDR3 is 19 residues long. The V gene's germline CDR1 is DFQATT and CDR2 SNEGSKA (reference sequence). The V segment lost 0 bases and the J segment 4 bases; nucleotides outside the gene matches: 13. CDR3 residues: CSARDSGRQGTSGRYEQYF. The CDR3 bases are TGCAGTGCTAGAGATTCTGGGAGGCAAGGGACTAGCGGGAGGTACGAGCAGTACTTC.

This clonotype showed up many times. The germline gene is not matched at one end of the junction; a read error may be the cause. The CDR3 protein is CASSGQGYEQYF. The CDR3 bases are TGCGCCAGCAGCGGCCAGGGTTACGAGCAGTACTTC. The chain couples TRBV2 to TRBJ2-7; D tentatively fits TRBD1 or TRBD2 (5 bases each). The CDR3 runs 12 residues. The germline V gene encodes CDR1 SNHLY and CDR2 FYNNEI.

The CDR3 nucleotides are TGCAGCGTTGCCCCCGGGGCCACAGATACGCAGTATTTT. It translates to CSVAPGATDTQYF. The chain uses TRBV29-1 and TRBJ2-3, with D perhaps assigned TRBD1 or TRBD2 (5 bases each). Germline CDR1 and CDR2: SQVTM and ANQGSEA. V was clipped by 4 bases and J by 2 bases, with 10 bases between them. The CDR3 is 13 residues long.

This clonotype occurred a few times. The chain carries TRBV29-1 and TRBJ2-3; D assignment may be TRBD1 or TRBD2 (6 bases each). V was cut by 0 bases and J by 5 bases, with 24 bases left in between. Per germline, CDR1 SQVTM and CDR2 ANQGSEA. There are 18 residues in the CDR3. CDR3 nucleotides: TGCAGCGTTGAAGAATCTAGCGTCGGGCAGGGGCGGGGAGATACGCAGTATTTT. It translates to CSVEESSVGQGRGDTQYF.

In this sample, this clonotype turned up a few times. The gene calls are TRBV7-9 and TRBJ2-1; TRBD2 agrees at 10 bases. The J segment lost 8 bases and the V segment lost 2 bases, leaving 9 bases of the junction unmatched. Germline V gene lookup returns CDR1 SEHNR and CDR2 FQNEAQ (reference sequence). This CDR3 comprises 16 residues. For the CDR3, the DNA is TGTGCCAGCAGCTTAAGGGTAGCGGGAGGAGAGCATGAGCAGTTCTTC. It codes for CASSLRVAGGEHEQFF.

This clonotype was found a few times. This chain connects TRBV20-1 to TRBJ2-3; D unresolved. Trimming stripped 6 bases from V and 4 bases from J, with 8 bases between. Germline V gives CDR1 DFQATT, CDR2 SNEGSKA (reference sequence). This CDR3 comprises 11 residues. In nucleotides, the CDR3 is TGCAGTGCCCCTCGAGCAGATACGCAGTATTTT. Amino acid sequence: CSAPRADTQYF.

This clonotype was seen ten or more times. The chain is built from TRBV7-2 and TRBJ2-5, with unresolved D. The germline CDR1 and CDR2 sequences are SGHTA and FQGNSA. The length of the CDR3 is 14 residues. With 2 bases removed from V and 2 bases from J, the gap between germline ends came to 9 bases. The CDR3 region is CASSLSRSQETQYF. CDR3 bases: TGTGCCAGCAGCTTATCGCGATCTCAAGAGACCCAGTACTTC.

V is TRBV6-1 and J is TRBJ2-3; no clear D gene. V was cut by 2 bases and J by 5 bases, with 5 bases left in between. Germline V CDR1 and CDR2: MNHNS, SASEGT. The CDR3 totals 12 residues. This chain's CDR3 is CASSEWRDTQYF. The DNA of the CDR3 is TGTGCCAGCAGTGAATGGCGAGATACGCAGTATTTT.

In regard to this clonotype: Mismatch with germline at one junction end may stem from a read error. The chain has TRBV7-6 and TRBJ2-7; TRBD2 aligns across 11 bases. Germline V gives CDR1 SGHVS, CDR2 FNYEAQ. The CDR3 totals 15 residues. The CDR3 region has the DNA TGTGCTAGCAGCTTAGCGGGGGGGTCATCCTCCGAGCAGTACTTC. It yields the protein CASSLAGGSSSEQYF.

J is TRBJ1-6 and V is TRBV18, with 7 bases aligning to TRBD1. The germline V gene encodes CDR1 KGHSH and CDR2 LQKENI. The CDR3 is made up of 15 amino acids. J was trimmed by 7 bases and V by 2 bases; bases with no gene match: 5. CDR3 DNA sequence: TGTGCCAGCTCACCAGGTGGGGGACAGAATTCACCCCTCCACTTT. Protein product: CASSPGGGQNSPLHF.

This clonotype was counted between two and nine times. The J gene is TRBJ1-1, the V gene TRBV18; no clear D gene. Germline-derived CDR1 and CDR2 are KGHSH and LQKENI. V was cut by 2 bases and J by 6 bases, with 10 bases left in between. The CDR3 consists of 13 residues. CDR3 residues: CASSPTGNAEAFF. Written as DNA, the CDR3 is TGTGCCAGCTCACCAACGGGGAATGCTGAAGCTTTCTTT.

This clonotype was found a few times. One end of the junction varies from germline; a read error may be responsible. The CDR3 DNA reads as TGTACCAGCAGCCTACAGGGGGTCTATGGCTACACCTTC. Amino acids: CTSSLQGVYGYTF. This chain connects TRBV7-9 to TRBJ1-2; TRBD1 matches at 8 bases. From germline, CDR1 is SEHNR and CDR2 FQNEAQ (reference sequence). This CDR3 region has 13 residues. The whole variable domain, filled in from reference TRBV7-9 and TRBJ1-2, reads DTGVSQNPRHKITKRGQNVTFRCDPISEHNRLYWYRQTLGQGPEFLTYFQNEAQLEKSRLLSDRFSAERPKGSFSTLEIQRTEQGDSAMYLCTSSLQGVYGYTFGSGTRLTVV.

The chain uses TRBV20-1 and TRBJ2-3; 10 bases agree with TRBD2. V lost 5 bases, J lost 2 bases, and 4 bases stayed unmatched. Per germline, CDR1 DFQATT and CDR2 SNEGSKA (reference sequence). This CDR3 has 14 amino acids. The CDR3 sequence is CSAAGLAVTDTQYF. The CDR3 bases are TGCAGTGCTGCTGGACTAGCGGTCACAGATACGCAGTATTTT.

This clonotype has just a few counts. In DNA, the CDR3 is TGCAGCGTTCGGGATGGCTACACCTTC. Translating it yields CSVRDGYTF. The chain recombines TRBV29-1 with TRBJ1-2; D not certain. Germline V CDR1 and CDR2: SQVTM, ANQGSEA. The V and J ends lost 5 bases and 6 bases respectively, with 4 bases between them. This CDR3 has 9 amino acids.